This TCR beta chain derives from a study of T cell responses to AZD1222 COVID-19 vaccine (dated by TCRdb to about 2021). For the study in its entirety: TCR sequencing covered more than 230 trial participants: 207 given two doses of AZD1222 and around 25 given two doses of MenACWY control vaccine. Trial participants were enrolled into age subgroups of 18-55, 56-69 and 70-plus years, which contained 148, 28 and 57 TCR-sequenced participants, respectively. Results and caveats for the whole study, not just this receptor: Spike-specific TCR breadth and depth rose significantly after two AZD1222 doses compared with day 0 and with MenACWY recipients. The 56-69-year group was small, and its depth increase did not reach significance, likely because of low power. Conclusions about previously exposed vaccinees were limited because only six AZD1222 recipients were SARS-CoV-2 seropositive at baseline. Because no day 14 peak-response samples were available, the repertoires could be characterized only after the peak T cell response. Reportedly, almost half of the unique spike-specific TCRs recognized epitopes lying outside the regions that are mutated in the B.1.351 and B.1.1.7 variants. Participants were mostly white British and included more females than males, and it was suggested by the authors that clonal diversity may have been underestimated. CD4 TCRs associated with the vaccine covered the entire spike protein, and the dominant responses were in regions 160-218 and 743-854.

Remarks on this clone: Its antigen remains undetermined. No base quality values were provided; no much bigger clone lies one nucleotide off.

Taken with the paper, the label for time point translates to: about 28 days (+/-7) after the second vaccine dose. This specimen's treatment or condition label, interpreted: meningococcal conjugate vaccine given as trial control. Samples from vaccinated people were obtained from the UK trials COV001 and COV002, which included a single-blind randomized controlled phase 2/3 trial of AZD1222 (ChAdOx1 nCoV-19) in healthy adults. For TCRbeta chain sequencing, PBMC samples from trial participants were taken at day 0 and at day 28 after the second dose. The CDR3 regions of human TCRbeta chains were analyzed by immunosequencing. For the original study's pipeline: Repertoire TCRs were matched against a reference library of SARS-CoV-2-specific TCRs generated with the MIRA antigen-specificity platform. Breadth meant the fraction of unique TCRs that were SARS-CoV-2-associated, whereas depth meant the fraction of total T cells that were SARS-CoV-2-associated. Using the MIRA data, each spike-specific TCR was mapped to the spike region that the TCR reacts to and placed in a CD4 or CD8 class. Log10-transformed breadth and depth values were compared by one-way ANOVA with Sidak's multiple comparisons tests. TCRdb mirrors the immuneACCESS table, restricted to in-frame sequences. Some clones are absent from its copies; in checked studies, under half trace to an unresolved V gene, and the reason for the others is unknown. The D gene and trimming were derived from the DNA, and the V and J assignments and clone size from that table. This sample lists 150,000 to 200,000 clones; over 80% were detected once. Of the sample, more than 4% falls within the top ten clones.

According to the germline V gene, CDR1 reads MNHEY and CDR2 reads SVGAGI. The CDR3, cysteine through phenylalanine, is 14 amino acids long. Just the 42-base CDR3 DNA is kept, in frame starting at base 1. V loses 0 bases, J loses 1 base, and the germline ends lie 4 bases apart. The chain is assembled from TRBV6-5 and TRBJ1-5; no D segment can be confidently identified. Sequences were derived from peripheral blood, sampled 28 days after the second dose of the MenACWY control vaccine. The receptor was isolated from an adult who received the MenACWY meningococcal vaccine as a control. The CDR3 amino acid sequence is: CASSYSGSNQPQHF. The nucleotide sequence is TGTGCCAGCAGTTACTCGGGGAGCAATCAGCCCCAGCATTTT.